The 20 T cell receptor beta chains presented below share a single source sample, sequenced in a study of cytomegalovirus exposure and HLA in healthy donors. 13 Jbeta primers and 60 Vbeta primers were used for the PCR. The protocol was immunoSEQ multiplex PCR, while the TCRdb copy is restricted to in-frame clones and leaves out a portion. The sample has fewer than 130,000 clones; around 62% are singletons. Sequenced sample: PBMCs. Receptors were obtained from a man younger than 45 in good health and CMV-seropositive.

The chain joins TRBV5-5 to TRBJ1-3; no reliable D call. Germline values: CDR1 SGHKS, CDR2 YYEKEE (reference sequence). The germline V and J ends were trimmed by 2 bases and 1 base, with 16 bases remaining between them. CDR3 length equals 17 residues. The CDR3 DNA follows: TGTGCCAGCAGCTTTAGGGAGGCTGAGTCGTCTGGAAACACCATATATTTT. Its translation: CASSFREAESSGNTIYF.

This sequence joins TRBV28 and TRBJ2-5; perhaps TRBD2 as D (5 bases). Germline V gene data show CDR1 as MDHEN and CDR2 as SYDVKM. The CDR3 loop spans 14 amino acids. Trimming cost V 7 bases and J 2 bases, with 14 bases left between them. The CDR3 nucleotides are TGTGCCAGCACTAGCAGGACGGTTCAAGAGACCCAGTACTTC. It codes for CASTSRTVQETQYF.

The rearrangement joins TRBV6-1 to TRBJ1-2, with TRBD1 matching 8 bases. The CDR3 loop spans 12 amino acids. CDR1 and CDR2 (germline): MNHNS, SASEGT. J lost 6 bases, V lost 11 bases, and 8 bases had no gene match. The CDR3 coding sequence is TGTGCCTCACTGGGACAGGTCCATGGCTACACCTTC. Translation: CASLGQVHGYTF.

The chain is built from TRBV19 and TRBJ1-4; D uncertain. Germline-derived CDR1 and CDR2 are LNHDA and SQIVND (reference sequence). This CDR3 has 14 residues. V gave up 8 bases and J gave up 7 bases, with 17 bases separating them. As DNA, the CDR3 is TGTGCCAGTTCGGACTCATGGAGTTCTGAAAAACTGTTTTTT. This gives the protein CASSDSWSSEKLFF.

The CDR3 spells CASSLETHRGGTDTQYF. The CDR3 DNA sequence: TGTGCCAGCAGCTTGGAAACACACAGGGGGGGGACAGATACGCAGTATTTT. The chain uses TRBV11-3 and TRBJ2-3; a possible D gene is TRBD1 (8 bases). V was pared by 3 bases and J by 3 bases, with 19 bases between. Germline values: CDR1 SGHNT, CDR2 YENEEA. The CDR3 contains 17 residues. Looking up the rest from reference TRBV11-3 and TRBJ2-3 gives the full variable domain: EAGVVQSPRYKIIEKKQPVAFWCNPISGHNTLYWYLQNLGQGPELLIRYENEEAVDDSQLPKDRFSAERLKGVDSTLKIQPAELGDSAVYLCASSLETHRGGTDTQYFGPGTRLTVL.

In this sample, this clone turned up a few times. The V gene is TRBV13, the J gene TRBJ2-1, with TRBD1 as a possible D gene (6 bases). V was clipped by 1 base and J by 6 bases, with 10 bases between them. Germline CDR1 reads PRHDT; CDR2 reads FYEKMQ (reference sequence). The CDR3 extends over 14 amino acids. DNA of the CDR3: TGTGCCAGCAGCTTAGAGGGACAAACCAATGAGCAGTTCTTC. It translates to CASSLEGQTNEQFF. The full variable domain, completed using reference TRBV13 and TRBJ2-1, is AAGVIQSPRHLIKEKRETATLKCYPIPRHDTVYWYQQGPGQDPQFLISFYEKMQSDKGSIPDRFSAQQFSDYHSELNMSSLELGDSALYFCASSLEGQTNEQFFGPGTRLTVL.

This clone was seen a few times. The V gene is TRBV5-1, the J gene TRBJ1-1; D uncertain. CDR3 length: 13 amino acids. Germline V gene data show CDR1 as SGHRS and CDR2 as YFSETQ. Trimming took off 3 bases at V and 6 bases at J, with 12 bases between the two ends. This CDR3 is CASSSIPEAEAFF. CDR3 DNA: TGCGCCAGCAGCTCGATACCGGAGGCTGAAGCTTTCTTT.

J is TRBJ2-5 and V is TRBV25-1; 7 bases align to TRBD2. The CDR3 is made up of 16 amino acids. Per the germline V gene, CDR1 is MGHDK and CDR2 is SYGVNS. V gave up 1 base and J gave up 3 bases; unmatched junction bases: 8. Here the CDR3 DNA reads TGTGCCAGCAGTGAATCGAGCGGGGTCGGAGAAGAGACCCAGTACTTC. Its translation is CASSESSGVGEETQYF.

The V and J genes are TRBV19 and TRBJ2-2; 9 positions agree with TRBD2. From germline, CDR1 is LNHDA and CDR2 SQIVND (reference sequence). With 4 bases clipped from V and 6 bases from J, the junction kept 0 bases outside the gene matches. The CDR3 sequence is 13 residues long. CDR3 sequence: CASSSGGAGELFF. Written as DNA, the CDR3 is TGTGCCAGTAGTAGCGGGGGGGCCGGGGAGCTGTTTTTT.

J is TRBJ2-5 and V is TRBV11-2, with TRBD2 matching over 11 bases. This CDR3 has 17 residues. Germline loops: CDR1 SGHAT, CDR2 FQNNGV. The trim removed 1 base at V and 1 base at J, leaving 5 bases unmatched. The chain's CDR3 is CASSLGLAGGIQETQYF. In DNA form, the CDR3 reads TGTGCCAGCAGCTTAGGGCTAGCGGGGGGTATCCAAGAGACCCAGTACTTC.

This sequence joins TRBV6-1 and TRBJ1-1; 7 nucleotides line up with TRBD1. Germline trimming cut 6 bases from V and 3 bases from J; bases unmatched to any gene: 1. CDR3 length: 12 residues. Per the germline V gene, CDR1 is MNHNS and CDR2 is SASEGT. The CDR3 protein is CASRGQYTEAFF. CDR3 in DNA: TGTGCCAGCAGGGGACAGTACACTGAAGCTTTCTTT.

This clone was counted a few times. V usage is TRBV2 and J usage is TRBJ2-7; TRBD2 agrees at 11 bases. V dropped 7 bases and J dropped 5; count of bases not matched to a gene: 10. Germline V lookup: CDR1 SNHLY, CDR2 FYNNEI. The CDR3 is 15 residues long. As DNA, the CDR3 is TGTGCCAGCAAGAATAGCGGGGGGGCCGAGAACGAGCAGTACTTC. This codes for CASKNSGGAENEQYF.

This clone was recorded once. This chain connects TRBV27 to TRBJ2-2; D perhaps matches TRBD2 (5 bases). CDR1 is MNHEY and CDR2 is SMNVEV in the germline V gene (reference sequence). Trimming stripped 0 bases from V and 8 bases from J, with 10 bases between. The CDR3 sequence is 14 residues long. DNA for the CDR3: TGTGCCAGCAGTTTATCGACGGGGTTAGGGGAGCTGTTTTTT. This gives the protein CASSLSTGLGELFF.

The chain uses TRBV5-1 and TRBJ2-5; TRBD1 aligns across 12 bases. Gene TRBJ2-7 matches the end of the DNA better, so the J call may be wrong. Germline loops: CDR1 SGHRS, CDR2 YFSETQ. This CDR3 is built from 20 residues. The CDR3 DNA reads TGCGCCAGCAGCATGCTTGTCTCGGGACAGGGGGCGGGGTCCGGCTACGAGCAGTACTTC. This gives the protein CASSMLVSGQGAGSGYEQYF.

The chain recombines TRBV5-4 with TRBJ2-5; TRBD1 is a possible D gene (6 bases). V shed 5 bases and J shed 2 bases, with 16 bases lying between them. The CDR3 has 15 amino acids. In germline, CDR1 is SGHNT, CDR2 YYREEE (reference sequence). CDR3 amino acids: CASSRDISTQETQYF. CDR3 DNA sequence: TGTGCCAGCAGTAGGGACATTTCCACTCAAGAGACCCAGTACTTC.

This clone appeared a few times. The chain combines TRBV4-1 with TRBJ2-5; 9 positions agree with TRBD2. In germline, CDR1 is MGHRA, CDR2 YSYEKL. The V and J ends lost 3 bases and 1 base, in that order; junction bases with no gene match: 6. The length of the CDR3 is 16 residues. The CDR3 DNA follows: TGCGCCAGCAGCCAGGGGGTAGCGGGGGCCCAAGAGACCCAGTACTTC. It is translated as CASSQGVAGAQETQYF.

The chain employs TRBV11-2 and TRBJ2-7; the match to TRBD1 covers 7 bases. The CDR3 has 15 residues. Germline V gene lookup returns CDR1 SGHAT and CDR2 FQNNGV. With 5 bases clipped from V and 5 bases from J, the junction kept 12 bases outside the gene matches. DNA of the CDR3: TGTGCCAGCAGCGCTGGGGACAGTTGGCGCGACGAGCAGTACTTC. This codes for CASSAGDSWRDEQYF.

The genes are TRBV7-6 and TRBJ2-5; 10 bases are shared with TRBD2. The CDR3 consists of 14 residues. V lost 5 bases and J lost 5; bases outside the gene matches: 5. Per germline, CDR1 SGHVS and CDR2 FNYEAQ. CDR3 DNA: TGTGCCAGCAGCCTGAGCGGGGGGGTGGAGACCCAGTACTTC. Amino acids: CASSLSGGVETQYF.

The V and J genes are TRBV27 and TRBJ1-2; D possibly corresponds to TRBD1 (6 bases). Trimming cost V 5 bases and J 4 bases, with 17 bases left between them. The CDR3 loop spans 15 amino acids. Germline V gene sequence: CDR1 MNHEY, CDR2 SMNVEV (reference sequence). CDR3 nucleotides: TGTGCCAGCAGTGCAAAACAGGGCCCTCCCTATGGCTACACCTTC. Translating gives CASSAKQGPPYGYTF.

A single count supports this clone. The CDR3 loop is CASSETRSRPQHF. DNA of the CDR3: TGTGCCAGCAGTGAAACCCGGAGCCGGCCCCAGCATTTT. The chain employs TRBV6-1 and TRBJ1-5, with D hard to call. Looked up from germline, CDR1 is MNHNS and CDR2 is SASEGT. This CDR3 comprises 13 residues. V was clipped by 2 bases and J by 9 bases, with 11 bases between them.